Each of the 10 T cell receptor beta chains below was sequenced from the same sample in a study of blood T cell repertoires in COVID-19. The data were produced by immunoSEQ multiplex PCR, yet TCRdb's version contains in-frame clones alone and is incomplete. The profile covers almost 350,000 clones, with 88% appearing a single time and approximately 1% taken by the ten largest. The sequenced material came from PBMCs or T cells enriched from blood (not recorded which). These TCRs come from a woman aged 25 to 39 who had been exposed to COVID-19.

The V and J genes are TRBV14 and TRBJ1-5, with 8 bases identical to TRBD1. V was clipped by 4 bases and J by 4 bases; unmatched bases: 3. The CDR3 runs to 14 residues. Germline V gene lookup returns CDR1 SGHDN and CDR2 FVKESK. The CDR3 sequence: CASSRQGKNQPQHF. CDR3 sequence (DNA): TGTGCCAGCAGCCGACAGGGGAAAAATCAGCCCCAGCATTTT.

The chain has TRBV28 and TRBJ2-1; 8 bases fit TRBD2. The CDR3 covers 13 residues. Per the germline V gene, CDR1 is MDHEN and CDR2 is SYDVKM. Germline trimming cut 5 bases from V and 9 bases from J; bases unmatched to any gene: 6. CDR3 in amino acids: CASSPRGGPEQFF. Here the CDR3 DNA reads TGTGCCAGCAGTCCCCGGGGGGGGCCTGAGCAGTTCTTC. The whole variable domain, remainder taken from reference TRBV28 and TRBJ2-1, is DVKVTQSSRYLVKRTGEKVFLECVQDMDHENMFWYRQDPGLGLRLIYFSYDVKMKEKGDIPEGYSVSREKKERFSLILESASTNQTSMYLCASSPRGGPEQFFGPGTRLTVL.

CDR3 sequence reads: CASSQALEVEQYF. Here the CDR3 DNA reads TGCGCCAGCAGCCAGGCTCTAGAGGTCGAGCAGTACTTC. The chain recombines TRBV4-1 with TRBJ2-7; no clear D gene. V was trimmed by 3 bases and J by 6 bases, leaving 12 bases between them. Germline values: CDR1 MGHRA, CDR2 YSYEKL. The CDR3 covers 13 residues.

The chain joins TRBV27 to TRBJ1-2; 12 nucleotides agree with TRBD1. The CDR3 runs 16 residues. The junction had 7 bases not matched to a gene; V was cut back by 4 bases and J by 4 bases. Germline lookup yields CDR1 MNHEY and CDR2 SMNVEV (reference sequence). The CDR3 coding sequence is TGTGCCAGCAGTTCCTCCCCGGGACAGGGGGCCTATGGCTACACCTTC. Translation gives CASSSSPGQGAYGYTF.

This clone was seen just once. The chain carries TRBV27 and TRBJ1-6, with D perhaps TRBD1 (5 bases). This CDR3 has 14 amino acids. Looked up from germline, CDR1 is MNHEY and CDR2 is SMNVEV (reference sequence). Trimming left V 7 bases short and J 7 bases short, with 14 bases between. Here the CDR3 DNA reads TGTGCCAGCACCCAGGGACTGGAGAATTCACCCCTCCACTTT. The encoded protein is CASTQGLENSPLHF.

This clone was seen once. This chain joins TRBV27 and TRBJ1-2; the D gene is possibly TRBD1 (6 bases). V was cut by 1 base and J by 4 bases, with 13 bases left in between. The CDR3 covers 15 residues. The germline CDR1 and CDR2 sequences are MNHEY and SMNVEV (reference sequence). The CDR3 is CASSLFRQDGYGYTF. The DNA for the CDR3 is TGTGCCAGCAGTTTATTCAGACAGGACGGCTATGGCTACACCTTC.

V is TRBV4-1 and J is TRBJ1-2; the match to TRBD1 covers 8 bases. V was pared by 3 bases and J by 2 bases, with 14 bases of the junction left unmatched. Per germline, CDR1 MGHRA and CDR2 YSYEKL. CDR3 length: 18 residues. CDR3 amino acids: CASSHASGQGLTNYGYTF. The CDR3 bases are TGCGCCAGCAGCCACGCATCTGGACAGGGTTTGACAAACTATGGCTACACCTTC.

This clone has just a few counts. The CDR3 bases are TGTGCCAGCAGTTTAGGACTAGCGGGAGCCCCGAACACCGGGGAGCTGTTTTTT. It codes for CASSLGLAGAPNTGELFF. This sequence joins TRBV28 and TRBJ2-2, with 13 positions matching TRBD2. Germline trimming cut 2 bases from V and 0 bases from J; bases unmatched to any gene: 3. Germline-derived CDR1 and CDR2 are MDHEN and SYDVKM. The CDR3 is 18 residues long.

The gene calls are TRBV18 and TRBJ2-1; TRBD1 matches 9 bases. This CDR3 is built from 15 residues. Germline CDR1 and CDR2: KGHSH and LQKENI. Trimming removed 4 bases from V and 8 bases from J; junction bases left unmatched: 9. The CDR3 reads CASSLPSGQGDEQFF. The CDR3, as DNA: TGTGCCAGCTCACTCCCTTCGGGACAGGGCGATGAGCAGTTCTTC.

The chain carries TRBV7-9 and TRBJ2-1; TRBD2 matches at 14 bases. In germline, CDR1 is SEHNR, CDR2 FQNEAQ (reference sequence). The CDR3 length is 17 residues. The J segment lost 7 bases and the V segment lost 5 bases, leaving 10 bases of the junction unmatched. CDR3 sequence reads: CASSPPGTSGSANEQFF. As DNA, the CDR3 is TGTGCCAGCAGCCCACCAGGGACTAGCGGGAGCGCAAATGAGCAGTTCTTC.